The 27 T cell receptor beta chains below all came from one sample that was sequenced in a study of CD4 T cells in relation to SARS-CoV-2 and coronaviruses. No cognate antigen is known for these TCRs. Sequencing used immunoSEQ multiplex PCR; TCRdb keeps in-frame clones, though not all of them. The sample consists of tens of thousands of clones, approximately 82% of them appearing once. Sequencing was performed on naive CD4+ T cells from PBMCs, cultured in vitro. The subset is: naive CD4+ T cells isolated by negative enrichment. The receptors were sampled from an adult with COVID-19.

CDR3 residues: CASSKDRGFSTDTQYF. The CDR3 bases are TGTGCCAGCAGCAAAGACAGGGGATTTAGCACAGATACGCAGTATTTT. The V call is TRBV9, the J call TRBJ2-3; TRBD1 matches at 8 bases. V lost 4 bases and J lost 0; bases outside the gene matches: 7. The CDR3 is 16 amino acids. Germline-derived CDR1 and CDR2 are SGDLS and YYNGEE.

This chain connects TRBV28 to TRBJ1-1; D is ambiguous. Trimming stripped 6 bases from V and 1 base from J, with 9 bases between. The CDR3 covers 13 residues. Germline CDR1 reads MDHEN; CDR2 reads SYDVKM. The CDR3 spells CASSLRTNTEAFF. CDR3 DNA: TGTGCCAGCAGCCTACGAACGAACACTGAAGCTTTCTTT.

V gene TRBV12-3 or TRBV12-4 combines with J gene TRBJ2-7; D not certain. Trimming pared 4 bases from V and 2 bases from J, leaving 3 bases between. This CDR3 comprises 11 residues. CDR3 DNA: TGTGCCAGCAGTTCTACCTACGAGCAGTACTTC. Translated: CASSSTYEQYF.

The CDR3 sequence is CASRSMDRGETQYF. The DNA of the CDR3 is TGTGCCAGTAGATCGATGGACAGAGGAGAGACCCAGTACTTC. The genes are TRBV19 and TRBJ2-5; a possible D gene is TRBD1 (6 bases). This CDR3 is 14 amino acids long. V dropped 6 bases and J dropped 4 bases, with 15 bases sitting between them. Germline lookup yields CDR1 LNHDA and CDR2 SQIVND (reference sequence).

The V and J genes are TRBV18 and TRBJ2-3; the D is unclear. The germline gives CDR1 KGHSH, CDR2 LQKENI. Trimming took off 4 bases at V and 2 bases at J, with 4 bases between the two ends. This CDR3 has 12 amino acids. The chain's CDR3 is CASSLLTDTQYF. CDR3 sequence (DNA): TGTGCCAGCTCACTCCTCACAGATACGCAGTATTTT.

The CDR3: CASSPNRLAGGGETQYF. CDR3 DNA: TGTGCCAGCAGCCCCAACCGACTAGCGGGAGGTGGGGAGACCCAGTACTTC. The chain uses TRBV28 and TRBJ2-5, with 13 bases lining up with TRBD2. This CDR3 is built from 17 residues. V shed 6 bases, J shed 5 bases, and the junction held 12 bases outside the gene matches. The V gene's germline CDR1 is MDHEN and CDR2 SYDVKM.

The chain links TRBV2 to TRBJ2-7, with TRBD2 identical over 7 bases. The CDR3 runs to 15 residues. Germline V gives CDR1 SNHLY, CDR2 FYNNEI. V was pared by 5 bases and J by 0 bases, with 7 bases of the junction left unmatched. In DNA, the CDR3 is TGTGCCAGCAGTTATTTAGCGGGCCGCTCCTACGAGCAGTACTTC. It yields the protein CASSYLAGRSYEQYF.

CDR3: CASSSSGQMNTGELFF. The CDR3 region has the DNA TGTGCCAGCAGTAGCTCGGGACAGATGAACACCGGGGAGCTGTTTTTT. This chain uses TRBV28 with TRBJ2-2; the match to TRBD1 covers 7 bases. Germline V gene lookup returns CDR1 MDHEN and CDR2 SYDVKM. With 5 bases clipped from V and 1 base from J, the junction kept 7 bases outside the gene matches. This CDR3 comprises 16 residues.

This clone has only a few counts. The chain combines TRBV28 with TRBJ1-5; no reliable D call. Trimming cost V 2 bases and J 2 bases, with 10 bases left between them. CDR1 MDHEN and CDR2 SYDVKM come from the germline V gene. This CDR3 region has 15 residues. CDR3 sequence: CASSLPLGGNQPQHF. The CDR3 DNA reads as TGTGCCAGCAGTTTACCCCTCGGGGGCAATCAGCCCCAGCATTTT.

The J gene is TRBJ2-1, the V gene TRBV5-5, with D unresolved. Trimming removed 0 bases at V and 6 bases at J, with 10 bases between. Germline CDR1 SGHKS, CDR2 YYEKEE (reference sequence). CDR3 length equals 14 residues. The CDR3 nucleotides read TGTGCCAGCAGCTTGGCTGGGGTCAGCAATGAGCAGTTCTTC. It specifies CASSLAGVSNEQFF. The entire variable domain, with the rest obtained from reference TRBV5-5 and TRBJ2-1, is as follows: DAGVTQSPTHLIKTRGQQVTLRCSPISGHKSVSWYQQVLGQGPQFIFQYYEKEERGRGNFPDRFSARQFPNYSSELNVNALLLGDSALYLCASSLAGVSNEQFFGPGTRLTVL.

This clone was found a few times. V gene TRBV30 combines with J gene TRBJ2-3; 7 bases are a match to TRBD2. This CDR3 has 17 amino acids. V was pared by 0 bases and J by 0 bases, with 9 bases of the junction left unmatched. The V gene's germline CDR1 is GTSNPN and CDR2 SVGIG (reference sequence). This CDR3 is CAWSVRRGRVSTDTQYF. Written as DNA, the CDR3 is TGTGCCTGGAGTGTACGACGCGGGAGAGTCAGCACAGATACGCAGTATTTT. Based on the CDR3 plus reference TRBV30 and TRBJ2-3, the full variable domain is SQTIHQWPATLVQPVGSPLSLECTVEGTSNPNLYWYRQAAGRGLQLLFYSVGIGQISSEVPQNLSASRPQDRQFILSSKKLLLSDSGFYLCAWSVRRGRVSTDTQYFGPGTRLTVL.

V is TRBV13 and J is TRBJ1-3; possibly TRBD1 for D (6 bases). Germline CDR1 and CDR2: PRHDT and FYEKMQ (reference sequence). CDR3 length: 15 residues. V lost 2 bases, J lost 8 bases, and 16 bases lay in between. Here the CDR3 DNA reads TGTGCCAGCAGCTTATCAGGGGCCGCAGCCTACACCATATATTTT. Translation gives CASSLSGAAAYTIYF.

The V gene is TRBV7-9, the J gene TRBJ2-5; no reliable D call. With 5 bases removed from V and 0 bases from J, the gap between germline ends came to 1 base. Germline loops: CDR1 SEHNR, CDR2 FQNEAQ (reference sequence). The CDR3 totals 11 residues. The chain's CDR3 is CASSHQETQYF. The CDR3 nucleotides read TGTGCCAGCAGCCACCAAGAGACCCAGTACTTC.

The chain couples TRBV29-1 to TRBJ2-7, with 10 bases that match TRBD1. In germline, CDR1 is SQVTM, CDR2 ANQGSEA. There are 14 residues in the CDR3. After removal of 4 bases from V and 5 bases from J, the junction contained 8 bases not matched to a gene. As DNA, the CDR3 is TGCAGCGTTGCGGCCGGGACAGGGGTCGACGAGCAGTACTTC. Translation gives CSVAAGTGVDEQYF.

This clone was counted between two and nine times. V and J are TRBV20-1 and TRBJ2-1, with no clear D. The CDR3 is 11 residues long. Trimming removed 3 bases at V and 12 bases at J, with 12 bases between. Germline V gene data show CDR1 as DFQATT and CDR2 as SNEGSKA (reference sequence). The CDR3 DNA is TGCAGTGCTAGGGAATCCCAAGCGCAGTTCTTC. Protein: CSARESQAQFF.

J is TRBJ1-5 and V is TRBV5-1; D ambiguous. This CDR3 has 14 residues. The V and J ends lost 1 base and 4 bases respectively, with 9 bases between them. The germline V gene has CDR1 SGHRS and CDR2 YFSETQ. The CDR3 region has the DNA TGCGCCAGCAGCTTGTCTCCGGGTAATCAGCCCCAGCATTTT. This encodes CASSLSPGNQPQHF.

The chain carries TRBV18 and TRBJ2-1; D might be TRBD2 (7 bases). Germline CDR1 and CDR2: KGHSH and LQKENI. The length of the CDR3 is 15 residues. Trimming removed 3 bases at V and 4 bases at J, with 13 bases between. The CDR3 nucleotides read TGTGCCAGCTCACCCTGGGGGGGCCCGTACAATGAGCAGTTCTTC. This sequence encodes CASSPWGGPYNEQFF.

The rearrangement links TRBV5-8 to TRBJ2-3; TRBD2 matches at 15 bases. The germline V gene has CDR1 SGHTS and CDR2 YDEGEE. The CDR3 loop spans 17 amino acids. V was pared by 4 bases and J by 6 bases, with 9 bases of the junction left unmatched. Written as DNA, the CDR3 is TGTGCCAGCAGCCACGGACTAGCGGGAGGGCTGGCCGATACGCAGTATTTT. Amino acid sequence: CASSHGLAGGLADTQYF.

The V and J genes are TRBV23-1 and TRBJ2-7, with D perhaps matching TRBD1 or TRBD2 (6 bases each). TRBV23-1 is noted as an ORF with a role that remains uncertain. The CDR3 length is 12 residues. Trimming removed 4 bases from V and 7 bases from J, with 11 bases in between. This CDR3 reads CASSRGAREQYF. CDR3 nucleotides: TGCGCCAGCAGTCGGGGGGCGCGAGAGCAGTACTTC.

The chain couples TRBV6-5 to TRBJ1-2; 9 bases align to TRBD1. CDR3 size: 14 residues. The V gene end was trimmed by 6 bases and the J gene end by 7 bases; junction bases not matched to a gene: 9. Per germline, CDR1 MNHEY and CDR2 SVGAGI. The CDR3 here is CASRPTGGSAGYTF. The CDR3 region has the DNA TGTGCCAGCAGACCCACAGGGGGCTCTGCTGGCTACACCTTC.

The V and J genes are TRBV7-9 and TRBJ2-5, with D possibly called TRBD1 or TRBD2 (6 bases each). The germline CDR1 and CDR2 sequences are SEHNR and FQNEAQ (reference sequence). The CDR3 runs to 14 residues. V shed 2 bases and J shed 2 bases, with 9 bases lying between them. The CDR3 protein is CASSLRGEQETQYF. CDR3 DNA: TGTGCCAGCAGCTTAAGGGGGGAGCAAGAGACCCAGTACTTC.

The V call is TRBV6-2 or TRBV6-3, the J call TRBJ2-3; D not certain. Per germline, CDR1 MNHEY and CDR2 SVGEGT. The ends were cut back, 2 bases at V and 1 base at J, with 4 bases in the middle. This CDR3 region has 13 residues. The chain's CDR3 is CASSYQGTDTQYF. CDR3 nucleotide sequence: TGTGCCAGCAGTTACCAGGGCACAGATACGCAGTATTTT.

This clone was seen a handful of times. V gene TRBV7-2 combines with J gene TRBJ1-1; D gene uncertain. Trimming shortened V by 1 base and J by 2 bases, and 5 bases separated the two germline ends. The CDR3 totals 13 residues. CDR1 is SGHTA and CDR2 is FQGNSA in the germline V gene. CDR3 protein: CASSLGSNTEAFF. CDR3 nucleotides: TGTGCCAGCAGCTTAGGGTCAAACACTGAAGCTTTCTTT. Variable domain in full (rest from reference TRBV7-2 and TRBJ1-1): GAGVSQSPSNKVTEKGKDVELRCDPISGHTALYWYRQSLGQGLEFLIYFQGNSAPDKSGLPSDRFSAERTGGSVSTLTIQRTQQEDSAVYLCASSLGSNTEAFFGQGTRLTVV.

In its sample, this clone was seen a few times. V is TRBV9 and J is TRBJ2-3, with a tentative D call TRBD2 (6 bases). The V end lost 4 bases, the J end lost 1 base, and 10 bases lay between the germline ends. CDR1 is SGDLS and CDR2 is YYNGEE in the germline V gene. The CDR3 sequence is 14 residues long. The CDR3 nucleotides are TGTGCCAGCAGCTCCACGGGAGGCACAGATACGCAGTATTTT. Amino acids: CASSSTGGTDTQYF.

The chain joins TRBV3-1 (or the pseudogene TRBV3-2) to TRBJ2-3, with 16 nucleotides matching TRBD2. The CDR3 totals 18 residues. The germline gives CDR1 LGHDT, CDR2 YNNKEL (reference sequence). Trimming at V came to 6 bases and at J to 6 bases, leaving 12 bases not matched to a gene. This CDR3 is CASRHSPGLAGGRDTQYF. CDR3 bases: TGTGCCAGCAGGCACAGTCCGGGACTAGCGGGAGGGCGCGATACGCAGTATTTT.

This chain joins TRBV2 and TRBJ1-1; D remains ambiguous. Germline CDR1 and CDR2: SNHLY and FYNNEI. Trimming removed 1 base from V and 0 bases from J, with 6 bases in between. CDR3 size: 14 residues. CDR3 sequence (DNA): TGTGCCAGCAGTGAAGGGAACTTGAACACTGAAGCTTTCTTT. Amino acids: CASSEGNLNTEAFF.

DNA of the CDR3: TGTGCCAGCAGCCAAGAAACGGGGGGGAGAGCTTTCTTT. Its protein is CASSQETGGRAFF. The rearrangement joins TRBV3-1 (or the pseudogene TRBV3-2) to TRBJ1-1; D might be TRBD1 (5 bases). The CDR3 has 13 residues. Trimming removed 0 bases from V and 10 bases from J, with 12 bases in between. Germline loops: CDR1 LGHDT, CDR2 YNNKEL (reference sequence).